In its sample, the clone carrying this T cell receptor (beta chain) was seen a few times. Its specificity is unknown. This CDR3 comprises 18 residues. The V and J ends lost 7 bases and 6 bases, in that order; junction bases with no gene match: 18. Germline CDR1 is LNHNV and CDR2 is YYDKDF (reference sequence). Ligated cDNA underwent four rounds of PCR with nested alpha and beta constant region primers and SP2. Via MiXCR, TCRdb re-called the 5' RACE reads, giving one row per CDR3 protein. This sample carries 55,000 to 65,000 distinct CDR3 sequences, more than 6.5% of them seen once, and the ten largest clones take 15% to 20%. The data stem from a study of naive and memory T cell subsets. Study-level results: This RNA-based method may be sensitive to activation-related transcript changes.

A UMI-containing oligonucleotide was joined by 3' ligation to the TCR cDNA template. Adult healthy volunteers gave 2.5 ml peripheral blood for whole-blood RNA. Input was about 1 to 1,100 ng of DNase-treated total RNA without cell sorting. V usage is TRBV15 and J usage is TRBJ2-1; 10 positions match TRBD2. This TCR came from a female donor in good health. This CDR3 reads CATTAGGPRISYRNEQFF. DNA of the CDR3: TGTGCCACCACAGCGGGAGGGCCTCGTATTAGTTATCGCAATGAGCAGTTCTTC.